These T cell receptor beta chains were read from a single sample in a study of blood T cell repertoires in COVID-19. This table comes from immunoSEQ multiplex PCR, and its TCRdb copy is limited to in-frame clones, with some not included. Here the sample spans 95,000 to 120,000 clones, 85% to 90% being singletons. Sequences were obtained from peripheral blood. These receptors all come from an older woman with COVID-19, enrolled during active disease. Both conserved end residues are part of each CDR3. The order of the fields is CDR3 protein, CDR3 DNA, CDR3 length, clone size, V gene, D gene, J gene. D genes are given only for firm matches. A row's size may be missing; if present it is once, few, many or a size class.

CDR3: CASSLGGDGYTF
DNA: TGCGCCAGCAGCTTGGGGGGAGATGGCTACACCTTC
length: 12
size: -
V: TRBV5-1
D: -
J: TRBJ1-2

CDR3: CSVETGASGANVLTF
DNA: TGCAGCGTAGAAACAGGGGCCTCTGGGGCCAACGTCCTGACTTTC
length: 15
size: -
V: TRBV29-1
D: TRBD1
J: TRBJ2-6

CDR3: CASSASRLDLEELFF
DNA: TGTGCCAGCAGCGCCTCACGGTTAGACTTGGAGGAGCTGTTTTTT
length: 15
size: -
V: TRBV9
D: -
J: TRBJ2-2

CDR3: CASSLVSAEAFF
DNA: TGTGCCAGCAGCCTAGTCTCCGCTGAAGCTTTCTTT
length: 12
size: -
V: TRBV6-5
D: -
J: TRBJ1-1

CDR3: CASSLVGARNTIYF
DNA: TGCGCCAGCAGCTTGGTGGGCGCCAGAAACACCATATATTTT
length: 14
size: -
V: TRBV5-1
D: -
J: TRBJ1-3

CDR3: CASSPGQGTGEQYF
DNA: TGTGCCAGCAGTCCTGGACAGGGGACGGGGGAGCAGTACTTC
length: 14
size: -
V: TRBV3-1/TRBV3-2
D: TRBD1
J: TRBJ2-7

CDR3: CASSRQGENTEAFF
DNA: TGCGCCAGCAGTCGACAGGGGGAGAACACTGAAGCTTTCTTT
length: 14
size: -
V: TRBV5-1
D: TRBD1
J: TRBJ1-1

CDR3: CASSQGEYRRKDGGNTIYF
DNA: TGCGCCAGCAGCCAGGGAGAATATCGGAGAAAAGACGGTGGAAACACCATATATTTT
length: 19
size: -
V: TRBV4-1
D: -
J: TRBJ1-3

CDR3: CASSPPGYNSPLHF
DNA: TGTGCCAGCTCACCACCCGGCTATAATTCACCCCTCCACTTT
length: 14
size: -
V: TRBV18
D: -
J: TRBJ1-6

CDR3: CAEAQGPYNYGYTF
DNA: TGTGCCGAAGCCCAGGGGCCCTATAACTATGGCTACACCTTC
length: 14
size: -
V: TRBV6-6
D: -
J: TRBJ1-2

CDR3: CASSLFGGDETQYF
DNA: TGTGCCAGCAGCTTGTTCGGGGGGGATGAGACCCAGTACTTC
length: 14
size: -
V: TRBV5-6
D: TRBD2
J: TRBJ2-5

CDR3: CASSPTQGGDTGELFF
DNA: TGTGCCAGCTCACCGACGCAGGGAGGGGACACCGGGGAGCTGTTTTTT
length: 16
size: -
V: TRBV18
D: TRBD2
J: TRBJ2-2

CDR3: CASSLFSGQETQYF
DNA: TGTGCCAGCAGCTTATTCAGCGGCCAAGAGACCCAGTACTTC
length: 14
size: -
V: TRBV11-2
D: -
J: TRBJ2-5

CDR3: CASSLELRGNQPQHF
DNA: TGTGCCAGCAGCTTAGAGTTGAGGGGCAATCAGCCCCAGCATTTT
length: 15
size: -
V: TRBV7-2
D: -
J: TRBJ1-5

CDR3: CASGLGQGSTDTQYF
DNA: TGTGCTAGTGGTTTGGGACAGGGGTCCACAGATACGCAGTATTTT
length: 15
size: -
V: TRBV12-5
D: TRBD1
J: TRBJ2-3

CDR3: CASTIDRGQGGYTF
DNA: TGTGCCAGTACCATAGACAGGGGGCAGGGTGGCTACACCTTC
length: 14
size: -
V: TRBV19
D: TRBD1
J: TRBJ1-2

CDR3: CASSIGDTLTGELFF
DNA: TGTGCCAGCAGCATCGGGGACACGCTCACCGGGGAGCTGTTTTTT
length: 15
size: few
V: TRBV5-6
D: -
J: TRBJ2-2

CDR3: CATSDLGGGYNEQFF
DNA: TGTGCCACCAGTGATTTGGGGGGAGGGTACAATGAGCAGTTCTTC
length: 15
size: few
V: TRBV24-1
D: TRBD2
J: TRBJ2-1

CDR3: CASSPSTGGSTEAFF
DNA: TGCGCCAGCAGCCCTTCGACAGGGGGGAGTACTGAAGCTTTCTTT
length: 15
size: -
V: TRBV5-1
D: TRBD1
J: TRBJ1-1

CDR3: CASSLKPQAHISTYYGYTF
DNA: TGCGCCAGCAGCCTGAAACCACAGGCCCATATTTCTACTTACTATGGCTACACCTTC
length: 19
size: few
V: TRBV5-1
D: -
J: TRBJ1-2

CDR3: CSVHLWTGGANTEAFF
DNA: TGCAGCGTCCACCTATGGACAGGGGGGGCGAACACTGAAGCTTTCTTT
length: 16
size: -
V: TRBV29-1
D: TRBD1
J: TRBJ1-1

CDR3: CASSRTALGTEAFF
DNA: TGTGCCAGTAGTAGGACAGCCCTAGGCACTGAAGCTTTCTTT
length: 14
size: -
V: TRBV19
D: -
J: TRBJ1-1

CDR3: CASSLARQQETQYF
DNA: TGTGCCAGCAGCTTAGCGCGGCAGCAAGAGACCCAGTACTTC
length: 14
size: -
V: TRBV7-9
D: -
J: TRBJ2-5

CDR3: CASSYIQGREKLFF
DNA: TGTGCCAGCAGTTATATACAGGGGAGAGAAAAACTGTTTTTT
length: 14
size: once
V: TRBV5-6
D: TRBD1
J: TRBJ1-4

CDR3: CSAWQGYHNEQFF
DNA: TGCAGCGCCTGGCAGGGATATCATAATGAGCAGTTCTTC
length: 13
size: -
V: TRBV29-1
D: -
J: TRBJ2-1

CDR3: CASSRTGGGYYYGYTF
DNA: TGCGCCAGCAGTAGGACAGGGGGAGGGTATTACTATGGCTACACCTTC
length: 16
size: once
V: TRBV10-2
D: TRBD1
J: TRBJ1-2

CDR3: CASNTGLREKLFF
DNA: TGTGCCAGTAATACAGGTTTGAGAGAAAAACTGTTTTTT
length: 13
size: -
V: TRBV19
D: -
J: TRBJ1-4

CDR3: CAISDRGGPSSGNTIYF
DNA: TGTGCCATCAGTGACCGGGGGGGCCCTAGCTCTGGAAACACCATATATTTT
length: 17
size: -
V: TRBV10-3
D: -
J: TRBJ1-3

CDR3: CASSLVSQNYGYTF
DNA: TGTGCCAGCAGCTTGGTGTCACAGAACTATGGCTACACCTTC
length: 14
size: -
V: TRBV5-8
D: -
J: TRBJ1-2

CDR3: CATSDFTGGDYGYTF
DNA: TGTGCCACCAGTGATTTCACAGGGGGCGACTATGGCTACACCTTC
length: 15
size: -
V: TRBV24-1
D: TRBD1
J: TRBJ1-2

CDR3: CASSPTGGSGANVLTF
DNA: TGCGCCAGCAGCCCCACAGGGGGCTCTGGGGCCAACGTCCTGACTTTC
length: 16
size: once
V: TRBV4-3
D: TRBD1
J: TRBJ2-6

CDR3: CASTPSTSNTGELFF
DNA: TGTGCCAGCACCCCTAGCACCTCGAACACCGGGGAGCTGTTTTTT
length: 15
size: -
V: TRBV2
D: -
J: TRBJ2-2

CDR3: CASSPRLAEGGEQYF
DNA: TGTGCCAGCAGCCCGCGACTAGCTGAGGGCGGCGAGCAGTACTTC
length: 15
size: -
V: TRBV7-3
D: TRBD2
J: TRBJ2-7

CDR3: CATLVRAGVPQETQYF
DNA: TGTGCCACCCTCGTGCGGGCGGGGGTACCGCAAGAGACCCAGTACTTC
length: 16
size: -
V: TRBV10-3
D: TRBD2
J: TRBJ2-5

CDR3: CASSLNGGGSGNTIYF
DNA: TGTGCCAGCAGCTTAAATGGCGGGGGCTCTGGAAACACCATATATTTT
length: 16
size: -
V: TRBV7-3
D: -
J: TRBJ1-3

CDR3: CASRRDRNTEAFF
DNA: TGTGCCAGCAGACGGGACAGGAACACTGAAGCTTTCTTT
length: 13
size: -
V: TRBV7-3
D: TRBD1
J: TRBJ1-1

CDR3: CASSESASAYNEQFF
DNA: TGCGCCAGCAGTGAGTCGGCTAGCGCCTACAATGAGCAGTTCTTC
length: 15
size: -
V: TRBV10-1
D: -
J: TRBJ2-1

CDR3: CASSFDSLSGANVLTF
DNA: TGTGCCAGCAGCTTCGACAGTCTCTCTGGGGCCAACGTCCTGACTTTC
length: 16
size: -
V: TRBV13
D: -
J: TRBJ2-6

CDR3: CASRRDFLTETQYF
DNA: TGTGCCAGCAGGCGGGACTTTCTCACAGAGACCCAGTACTTC
length: 14
size: -
V: TRBV27
D: -
J: TRBJ2-5

CDR3: CASSDGASGGTDTQYF
DNA: TGTGCCAGCAGTGACGGGGCTAGCGGGGGCACAGATACGCAGTATTTT
length: 16
size: -
V: TRBV6-4
D: TRBD2
J: TRBJ2-3

CDR3: CASSPGLGRGTEAFF
DNA: TGTGCCAGCAGCCCAGGCCTGGGGAGAGGCACTGAAGCTTTCTTT
length: 15
size: -
V: TRBV7-9
D: -
J: TRBJ1-1

CDR3: CASSYGGSYEQYF
DNA: TGTGCCAGCAGTTATGGCGGTTCCTACGAGCAGTACTTC
length: 13
size: -
V: TRBV6-5
D: -
J: TRBJ2-7

CDR3: CASSLGLGANEAFF
DNA: TGTGCCAGCAGCTTGGGGTTGGGGGCGAATGAAGCTTTCTTT
length: 14
size: -
V: TRBV7-9
D: -
J: TRBJ1-1

CDR3: CASSFSGASQETQYF
DNA: TGTGCCAGCAGTTTCAGCGGGGCATCCCAAGAGACCCAGTACTTC
length: 15
size: -
V: TRBV27
D: TRBD2
J: TRBJ2-5

CDR3: CAWTGGNTEAFF
DNA: TGTGCCTGGACAGGTGGGAACACTGAAGCTTTCTTT
length: 12
size: -
V: TRBV30
D: -
J: TRBJ1-1

CDR3: CASSSRTSGGGDTQYF
DNA: TGTGCCAGCAGTTCCCGGACTAGCGGGGGTGGGGATACGCAGTATTTT
length: 16
size: -
V: TRBV28
D: TRBD2
J: TRBJ2-3

CDR3: CASSLGLAGNNEQFF
DNA: TGCGCCAGCAGCTTGGGACTAGCGGGGAACAATGAGCAGTTCTTC
length: 15
size: -
V: TRBV5-1
D: TRBD2
J: TRBJ2-1

CDR3: CASSQVAGAGGNTIYF
DNA: TGTGCCAGCAGCCAAGTGGCGGGTGCGGGGGGAAACACCATATATTTT
length: 16
size: -
V: TRBV4-2
D: -
J: TRBJ1-3

CDR3: CASMTGSGNQPQHF
DNA: TGTGCCAGCATGACAGGGAGTGGCAATCAGCCCCAGCATTTT
length: 14
size: -
V: TRBV27
D: TRBD1
J: TRBJ1-5

CDR3: CARKPTGGIYGYTF
DNA: TGTGCCAGGAAACCGACAGGGGGTATTTATGGCTACACCTTC
length: 14
size: once
V: TRBV19
D: TRBD1
J: TRBJ1-2

CDR3: CASNRRVGYEQYF
DNA: TGTGCCAGCAATCGTCGGGTCGGGTACGAGCAGTACTTC
length: 13
size: -
V: TRBV14
D: -
J: TRBJ2-7

CDR3: CASSLLQGVSYEQYF
DNA: TGCGCCAGCAGCTTGTTACAGGGTGTGTCCTACGAGCAGTACTTC
length: 15
size: -
V: TRBV5-1
D: -
J: TRBJ2-7

CDR3: CASSLGRGGAQPQHF
DNA: TGTGCCAGCAGCTTAGGTAGGGGGGGGGCCCAGCCCCAGCATTTT
length: 15
size: few
V: TRBV7-2
D: -
J: TRBJ1-5

CDR3: CASSQDNRGSYNEQFF
DNA: TGTGCCAGCAGCCAAGATAATAGGGGCTCCTACAATGAGCAGTTCTTC
length: 16
size: -
V: TRBV4-2
D: -
J: TRBJ2-1

CDR3: CATSRGWMGGNQPQHF
DNA: TGTGCCACCAGCAGAGGTTGGATGGGAGGCAATCAGCCCCAGCATTTT
length: 16
size: -
V: TRBV15
D: -
J: TRBJ1-5